Below, one T cell receptor beta chain is given with its context. Its antigen remains unknown. The entry originates in a study of Graves' ophthalmopathy and Graves' hyperthyroidism. Study results and caveats: In predicting ophthalmopathy progression, the model reached approximately 70% sensitivity and 72.22% specificity. Most expanded clonotypes in thyroid above 0.001 frequency also showed up in blood.

RNA transcripts provided the template for amplifying TCR beta CDR3 regions. RT-PCR with HTBI primers came first, then second-round multiplex PCR. TCRdb re-called the multiplex PCR reads through MiXCR, storing one row per CDR3 protein. The table shows roughly 600,000 distinct CDR3 sequences, with 35% to 45% occurring only once. Looked up from germline, CDR1 is KGHDR and CDR2 is SFDVKD. CDR3 length: 15 amino acids. J was trimmed by 2 bases and V by 3 bases; bases with no gene match: 4. The diagnosis was founded upon clinical symptoms, serum thyroxine, TRAb, thyroid ultrasound and orbital computed tomography.

The clonotype comes from an adult man with Graves' hyperthyroidism. The V gene is TRBV24-1, the J gene TRBJ2-3; 7 bases agree with TRBD1. Input material: peripheral blood or thyroid tissue (not recorded which). This CDR3 reads CATSDTGTVTDTQYF. As DNA, the CDR3 is TGTGCCACCAGTGATACCGGGACAGTCACAGATACGCAGTATTTT.